Included here is one T cell receptor (beta chain) sequence, with context. Its antigen is not known. This sample is drawn from a study of response to subunit inactivated influenza vaccine. Study-level points and caveats: Authors suggested seasonal influenza vaccinations each recruit few new T cells.

TCRdb re-called the RT-PCR reads through MiXCR, storing one row per CDR3 protein. The top ten clones hold roughly 13% of a sample with approximately 530,000 distinct CDR3 sequences, 13% of them seen once. The material sequenced was PBMCs from blood, taken more than 35 days after vaccination. This clonotype originated in a man aged 50 or older who received an inactivated influenza vaccine.

CDR3 nucleotide sequence: TGTGCCAGCAGCGCGTCGCACGATGAAGCTTTCTTT. Amino acids: CASSASHDEAFF. The J gene is TRBJ1-1, the V gene TRBV27, with D unclear. Trimming pared 6 bases from V and 7 bases from J, leaving 12 bases between. Looked up from germline, CDR1 is MNHEY and CDR2 is SMNVEV (reference sequence). The CDR3 has 12 residues.